Listed below are T cell receptor beta chains from one sample, sequenced in a study of early T cells in non-severe SARS-CoV-2 infection. From the 5' RACE reads, TCRdb called clonotypes with MiXCR, one entry per CDR3 protein. The sample records tens of thousands of distinct CDR3 sequences, around 5% being singletons. The source material was whole blood. These TCRs come from an adult who was a healthcare worker with PCR-confirmed SARS-CoV-2 infection or an uninfected control (not recorded which). CDR3s include the opening cysteine and the closing phenylalanine or tryptophan. The order of the fields is CDR3 protein, CDR3 DNA, D gene, J gene, clone size, V gene. The D gene is left open where the match is weak. Size values are once, few and many counts, or a class for expanded clones, and some rows have none.

CSARAQGYAGGEQYF | TGCAGTGCTAGAGCCCAAGGGTACGCGGGAGGCGAGCAGTACTTC | TRBD2 | TRBJ2-7 | NA | TRBV20-1
CAGFRGNLYTF | TGTGCCGGGTTCCGCGGGAATCTCTACACCTTC | NA | TRBJ1-2 | many | TRBV19
CASSSTGLPPYEQYF | TGTGCCAGCAGCTCAACGGGACTCCCCCCCTACGAGCAGTACTTC | NA | TRBJ2-7 | many | TRBV7-2
CATSRDLIGGSADTQYF | TGTGCCACCAGCAGAGATCTGATAGGGGGGTCCGCAGATACGCAGTATTTT | NA | TRBJ2-3 | many | TRBV15
CSANRQETQYF | TGCAGCGCCAACAGACAAGAGACCCAGTACTTC | NA | TRBJ2-5 | few | TRBV29-1
CASSLMRQSSYEQYF | TGTGCCAGCAGTTTGATGAGACAGAGCTCCTACGAGCAGTACTTC | NA | TRBJ2-7 | many | TRBV6-2/TRBV6-3
CASSLTGTANTGELFF | TGTGCCAGCAGTCTTACCGGGACAGCGAACACCGGGGAGCTGTTTTTT | TRBD1 | TRBJ2-2 | NA | TRBV11-2
CASALDGVYGYTF | TGTGCTAGTGCCCTGGATGGGGTCTATGGCTACACCTTC | NA | TRBJ1-2 | many | TRBV12-5
CASSPPGYLYNEQFF | TGTGCCAGCAGCCCCCCGGGATACCTCTACAATGAGCAGTTCTTC | NA | TRBJ2-1 | many | TRBV7-9
CASGKYRDRHEQYF | TGTGCCAGCGGCAAATACAGGGATCGGCACGAGCAGTACTTC | NA | TRBJ2-7 | many | TRBV27
CSVVSGTSVSTGELFF | TGCAGCGTTGTGTCCGGGACTAGCGTAAGCACCGGGGAGCTGTTTTTT | TRBD2 | TRBJ2-2 | many | TRBV29-1
CASSDSTGGNSPLHF | TGTGCCAGCAGTGACTCGACAGGGGGTAATTCACCCCTCCACTTT | TRBD1 | TRBJ1-6 | many | TRBV6-4
CASSRTGGANTEAFF | TGTGCCAGCAGCCGGACAGGGGGCGCGAACACTGAAGCTTTCTTT | TRBD1 | TRBJ1-1 | NA | TRBV7-9
CASRGQGMALRGAFF | TGTGCCAGCAGGGGACAGGGGATGGCCCTCCGAGGGGCTTTCTTT | TRBD1 | TRBJ1-1 | many | TRBV12-3/TRBV12-4
CASSETDGTGELFF | TGTGCCAGCAGTGAAACGGACGGCACCGGGGAGCTGTTTTTT | NA | TRBJ2-2 | many | TRBV2
CSAEGTGSGNTIYF | TGCAGCGCCGAAGGGACAGGGTCTGGAAACACCATATATTTT | TRBD1 | TRBJ1-3 | NA | TRBV29-1
CASSPGQGTYEQYF | TGTGCCAGCTCACCCGGGCAGGGGACCTACGAGCAGTACTTC | NA | TRBJ2-7 | many | TRBV18
CASSLWGQIEAFF | TGTGCCAGCAGTTTATGGGGACAGATTGAAGCTTTCTTT | TRBD1 | TRBJ1-1 | few | TRBV28
CASSFLSGNTEAFF | TGTGCCAGCAGTTTTCTATCCGGGAACACTGAAGCTTTCTTT | NA | TRBJ1-1 | many | TRBV28
CASSPGPYSGNTIYF | TGTGCCAGCAGCCCGGGACCGTACTCTGGAAACACCATATATTTT | NA | TRBJ1-3 | many | TRBV7-3
CASSLGGETSGRPPYNEQFF | TGTGCCAGCAGCTTGGGGGGTGAGACTAGCGGGAGACCCCCCTACAATGAGCAGTTCTTC | TRBD2 | TRBJ2-1 | NA | TRBV5-4
CSSRGQNTGELFF | TGCAGCAGCCGCGGACAGAACACCGGGGAGCTGTTTTTT | NA | TRBJ2-2 | NA | TRBV29-1
CASSLSTGGNEQFF | TGTGCCAGCAGTTTATCGACAGGGGGCAATGAGCAGTTCTTC | TRBD1 | TRBJ2-1 | NA | TRBV27
CASTPLAGVKEQYF | TGTGCCAGCACCCCACTAGCGGGAGTGAAGGAGCAGTACTTC | TRBD2 | TRBJ2-7 | few | TRBV6-2/TRBV6-3
CASSETGTLNTGELFF | TGTGCCAGCAGCGAGACCGGGACCCTGAACACCGGGGAGCTGTTTTTT | NA | TRBJ2-2 | NA | TRBV9
CSVERGVNTEAFF | TGCAGCGTTGAAAGGGGGGTGAACACTGAAGCTTTCTTT | NA | TRBJ1-1 | many | TRBV29-1
CASSLIPEDIYGYTF | TGTGCCAGCAGCTTGATCCCAGAAGATATCTATGGCTACACCTTC | NA | TRBJ1-2 | few | TRBV5-8
CSATWTGRDQPQHF | TGCAGTGCTACTTGGACAGGAAGGGACCAGCCCCAGCATTTT | TRBD1 | TRBJ1-5 | NA | TRBV20-1
CSVDGIPRYNEQFF | TGCAGCGTCGACGGGATACCACGTTACAATGAGCAGTTCTTC | NA | TRBJ2-1 | NA | TRBV29-1
CAIKEAGGPHEQYF | TGTGCCATCAAGGAAGCGGGAGGGCCCCACGAGCAGTACTTC | TRBD2 | TRBJ2-7 | NA | TRBV10-3
CASSHGRAQGYTF | TGTGCCAGCAGCCATGGCAGGGCACAAGGCTACACCTTC | NA | TRBJ1-2 | many | TRBV3-1
CASSRELRTGAAGELFF | TGTGCCAGTAGTAGAGAGCTTAGGACAGGGGCCGCCGGGGAGCTGTTTTTT | TRBD1 | TRBJ2-2 | NA | TRBV19
CASRLRGTDTQYF | TGTGCCAGCAGGCTACGTGGCACAGATACGCAGTATTTT | NA | TRBJ2-3 | few | TRBV14
CSASPGGTYEQYF | TGCAGTGCCTCCCCAGGAGGGACCTACGAGCAGTACTTC | NA | TRBJ2-7 | many | TRBV20-1
CASSPSGTNYGYTF | TGCGCCAGCAGCCCATCCGGGACAAACTATGGCTACACCTTC | NA | TRBJ1-2 | many | TRBV5-1
CASSEDLGSPLHF | TGTGCCAGCAGTGAAGACCTGGGGTCACCCCTCCACTTT | NA | TRBJ1-6 | NA | TRBV6-1
CASSSRSGEVADTQYF | TGTGCCAGCAGCTCTCGTTCGGGGGAGGTGGCAGATACGCAGTATTTT | NA | TRBJ2-3 | many | TRBV7-9
CASSLGGQPETQYF | TGTGCCAGCAGCTTAGGGGGACAGCCGGAGACCCAGTACTTC | TRBD1 | TRBJ2-5 | few | TRBV7-3
CASSFSSTSGRVNEQFF | TGTGCCAGCAGCTTCTCCTCTACTAGCGGGAGGGTGAATGAGCAGTTCTTC | TRBD2 | TRBJ2-1 | many | TRBV7-9
CASSDERDRENIQYF | TGTGCCAGCAGCGATGAAAGGGACAGGGAAAACATTCAGTACTTC | TRBD1 | TRBJ2-4 | many | TRBV2
CASSEGVTGHETQYF | TGCGCCAGCAGTGAAGGTGTTACCGGCCACGAGACCCAGTACTTC | NA | TRBJ2-5 | few | TRBV10-1
CASSEAPYGKGTGELFF | TGTGCCAGCAGTGAAGCCCCCTACGGGAAGGGGACCGGGGAGCTGTTTTTT | NA | TRBJ2-2 | many | TRBV25-1
CASSQMEVGYTF | TGTGCCAGCAGTCAGATGGAGGTTGGCTACACCTTC | NA | TRBJ1-2 | many | TRBV12-3/TRBV12-4